This T cell receptor (beta chain) originates from a study of T cell changes during pregnancy in multiple sclerosis. The germline gives CDR1 DFQATT, CDR2 SNEGSKA (reference sequence). Deletions cut 3 bases from V and 9 bases from J, with 6 bases between. The CDR3 contains 10 residues. TCRdb's table, derived via immunoSEQ multiplex PCR, lists solely in-frame clones and lacks some. This sample carries 48,000 or so clones, around 90% of them seen once, and the ten largest clones take 1.2%. Source: CD4+ T cells from peripheral blood mononuclear cells, taken in the second trimester of pregnancy. This receptor was identified in a female donor with multiple sclerosis, enrolled in a pregnancy study. The chain couples TRBV20-1 to TRBJ2-1; maybe TRBD2 (6 bases). For the CDR3, the DNA is TGCAGTGCTAGCGGGAGTGAGCAGTTCTTC. It encodes CSASGSEQFF.